This T cell receptor beta chain was sequenced for a study of T cell responses to AZD1222 COVID-19 vaccine. On the study more broadly: Second doses were pooled across both intervals (about 4 or about 12 weeks). Regarding the study as a whole: Only a handful of AZD1222 recipients, six or seven in all, had baseline seropositivity.

This clone occurred a few times. Its specificity is unknown. This table comes from immunoSEQ multiplex PCR, and its TCRdb copy is limited to in-frame clones, with some not included. This table holds tens of thousands of clones, more than 70% found once. CDR1 and CDR2 from the germline V gene are SGHRS and YFSETQ. The CDR3 sequence is 13 residues long. Trimming cost V 0 bases and J 6 bases, with 7 bases left between them. The starting material was peripheral blood, obtained on day 0 of AZD1222 vaccination. This sequence was found in an adult in good health. The V and J genes are TRBV5-1 and TRBJ1-5, with a possible D match to TRBD1 (5 bases). Here the CDR3 DNA reads TGCGCCAGCAGCTTGGACGGGGGTCAGCCCCAGCATTTT. The encoded protein is CASSLDGGQPQHF.